Following are 11 T cell receptor beta chains from one sample sequenced in a study of T cells in Graves' hyperthyroidism and ophthalmopathy. TCR beta CDR3 regions were amplified from RNA transcripts. HTBI primers drove first-round RT-PCR of the TCR CDR3. From the multiplex PCR reads, TCRdb called clonotypes with MiXCR, one entry per CDR3 protein. The sample includes more than 450,000 distinct CDR3 sequences, around 20% of them seen just once. Sequences were obtained from blood. These receptors came from a man between 35 and 55 years old with Graves' ophthalmopathy.

The V call is TRBV27, the J call TRBJ1-2; no firm D call. Germline lookup yields CDR1 MNHEY and CDR2 SMNVEV (reference sequence). The length of the CDR3 is 16 residues. V lost 2 bases and J lost 8, with 21 bases in between. The CDR3 sequence is CASSLRPQMKTRGYTF. The DNA for the CDR3 is TGTGCCAGCAGTTTAAGACCCCAGATGAAGACGCGAGGCTACACCTTC.

This chain connects TRBV5-1 to TRBJ2-1, with D uncertain. This CDR3 has 14 amino acids. Germline assignment: CDR1 SGHRS and CDR2 YFSETQ. Trimming removed 0 bases at V and 6 bases at J, with 10 bases between. CDR3 region: CASSLGLPRNEQFF. In DNA, the CDR3 is TGCGCCAGCAGCTTGGGACTTCCCCGCAATGAGCAGTTCTTC.

The rearrangement uses TRBV10-3 and TRBJ2-1, with D perhaps matching TRBD1 or TRBD2 (6 bases each). Trimming left V 8 bases short and J 8 bases short, with 19 bases between. Germline V gives CDR1 ENHRY, CDR2 SYGVKD. The CDR3 covers 14 residues. The CDR3 sequence is CAISEGGSGDEQFF. In DNA, the CDR3 is TGTGCCATCTCGGAGGGGGGCTCAGGGGATGAGCAGTTCTTC.

V gene TRBV5-6 combines with J gene TRBJ2-1; no reliable D call. V lost 5 bases, J lost 9 bases, and 9 bases lay in between. Germline V gives CDR1 SGHDT, CDR2 YYEEEE. The CDR3 length is 11 residues. The DNA for the CDR3 is TGTGCCAGCAGTAATAGTCGTGAGCAGTTCTTC. Translation gives CASSNSREQFF.

This clonotype was recorded at least ten times. Germline is not matched at one junction end, which may reflect a read error. This chain uses TRBV5-1 with TRBJ2-2; 9 bases are a match to TRBD2. Germline lookup yields CDR1 SGHRS and CDR2 YFSETQ. The CDR3 runs 16 residues. This chain's CDR3 is CASSLKLAGNTGELFF. In DNA, the CDR3 is TGTGCCAGCAGCTTAAAACTAGCGGGGAACACCGGGGAGCTGTTTTTT.

This clonotype has only a few counts. This rearrangement joins TRBV4-2 to TRBJ1-2; D remains unclear. This CDR3 comprises 15 residues. Germline V gene sequence: CDR1 LGHNA, CDR2 YNFKEQ. Trimming left V 1 base short and J 8 bases short, with 17 bases between. CDR3 in amino acids: CASSQVKGLPRGYTF. The CDR3 region has the DNA TGTGCCAGCAGCCAAGTAAAGGGCCTTCCTAGGGGCTACACCTTC.

The J gene is TRBJ1-5, the V gene TRBV20-1, with 7 positions matching TRBD1. Germline V gives CDR1 DFQATT, CDR2 SNEGSKA (reference sequence). The CDR3 contains 13 residues. V trimming: 6 bases; J trimming: 4 bases; junction bases outside the gene matches: 6. CDR3 sequence: CSAIGTANQPQHF. CDR3 coding DNA: TGCAGTGCAATAGGGACAGCTAATCAGCCCCAGCATTTT.

This rearrangement joins TRBV18 to TRBJ2-1; D perhaps matches TRBD2 (6 bases). CDR3 length: 15 residues. Germline loops: CDR1 KGHSH, CDR2 LQKENI. V dropped 2 bases and J dropped 8 bases, with 16 bases sitting between them. As DNA, the CDR3 is TGTGCCAGCTCACCAGGGATAGCGGCTCTATATGAGCAGTTCTTC. Translated, it gives CASSPGIAALYEQFF.

This clonotype was found many times. The chain recombines TRBV7-9 with TRBJ2-1; no definite D call. V lost 4 bases and J lost 15, with 10 bases in between. The CDR3 has 10 amino acids. Germline loops: CDR1 SEHNR, CDR2 FQNEAQ (reference sequence). The CDR3 DNA reads as TGTGCCAGCAGCTACAACCCGTCGTTCTTC. It yields the protein CASSYNPSFF.

At least ten counts were recorded for this clonotype. The rearrangement links TRBV2 to TRBJ2-7; a possible D gene is TRBD1 (7 bases). CDR1 and CDR2 (germline): SNHLY, FYNNEI. This CDR3 has 14 residues. V was cut by 6 bases and J by 5 bases, with 17 bases left in between. This chain's CDR3 is CASSGGQGGHEQYF. CDR3 bases: TGTGCCAGCAGCGGTGGCCAGGGGGGCCACGAGCAGTACTTC.

This clonotype was detected ten times or more. The V and J genes are TRBV2 and TRBJ2-1; TRBD2 aligns across 11 bases. The CDR3 is made up of 13 amino acids. Looked up from germline, CDR1 is SNHLY and CDR2 is FYNNEI. The ends lost 8 bases at V and 7 bases at J; junction bases unmatched: 4. In nucleotides, the CDR3 is TGTGCCAGCGTAGCGGGAGGGCCTAATGAGCAGTTCTTC. Translated: CASVAGGPNEQFF.